The 16 T cell receptor beta chains listed next were all sequenced from one sample in a study of cytomegalovirus exposure and HLA in healthy donors. The PCR employed 60 Vbeta primers together with 13 Jbeta primers. Generated by immunoSEQ multiplex PCR, the TCRdb table keeps only in-frame clones and is missing some. Among about 170,000 clones listed, approximately 70% were seen once. Sequencing used PBMCs. All receptors derive from a man between 35 and 55 years old in good health and CMV-seropositive.

The chain is built from TRBV4-2 and TRBJ2-1; 9 bases are a match to TRBD1. The CDR3 contains 15 residues. In germline, CDR1 is LGHNA, CDR2 YNFKEQ. J gave up 8 bases and V 0 bases, and 5 bases lay outside the gene matches. In DNA, the CDR3 is TGTGCCAGCAGCCAAGAGGGACAGGGTAACCATGAGCAGTTCTTC. Its protein product is CASSQEGQGNHEQFF.

The genes are TRBV7-8 and TRBJ2-7; the match to TRBD1 covers 7 bases. The ends lost 4 bases at V and 3 bases at J; junction bases unmatched: 9. Germline values: CDR1 SGHVS, CDR2 FQNEAQ. CDR3 size: 15 residues. CDR3 region: CASSSRGTDFYEQYF. The CDR3 DNA is TGTGCCAGCAGCTCAAGGGGGACAGATTTCTACGAGCAGTACTTC.

V gene TRBV5-1 combines with J gene TRBJ2-3; 7 bases fit TRBD2. V gave up 4 bases and J gave up 2 bases; unmatched junction bases: 13. The CDR3 loop spans 17 amino acids. CDR1 is SGHRS and CDR2 is YFSETQ in the germline V gene. CDR3 residues: CASSVGSTSRNTDTQYF. The CDR3 nucleotides read TGCGCCAGCAGCGTGGGATCGACTAGCCGTAACACAGATACGCAGTATTTT.

The rearrangement links TRBV19 to TRBJ2-6, with 8 bases aligning to TRBD1. The junction had 12 bases not matched to a gene; V was cut back by 1 base and J by 4 bases. Germline CDR1 and CDR2: LNHDA and SQIVND (reference sequence). This CDR3 comprises 19 residues. As DNA, the CDR3 is TGTGCCAGTAGTATAGTTTGGACAGGGCGATTGAACGGGGCCAACGTCCTGACTTTC. Protein: CASSIVWTGRLNGANVLTF. The variable domain in full, completed from reference TRBV19 and TRBJ2-6, reads DGGITQSPKYLFRKEGQNVTLSCEQNLNHDAMYWYRQDPGQGLRLIYYSQIVNDFQKGDIAEGYSVSREKKESFPLTVTSAQKNPTAFYLCASSIVWTGRLNGANVLTFGAGSRLTVL.

The chain links TRBV18 to TRBJ1-2, with D possibly matching TRBD1 (5 bases). The CDR3 has 14 residues. In germline, CDR1 is KGHSH, CDR2 LQKENI. V was clipped by 3 bases and J by 5 bases, with 13 bases between them. CDR3 DNA: TGTGCCAGCTCACCGGGGAGGGGAGAGTATGGCTACACCTTC. Its translation: CASSPGRGEYGYTF.

The chain combines TRBV29-1 with TRBJ1-1, with 10 bases matching TRBD1. The CDR3 is made up of 15 amino acids. The junction had 6 bases not matched to a gene; V was cut back by 5 bases and J by 0 bases. The germline V gene has CDR1 SQVTM and CDR2 ANQGSEA. The CDR3 coding sequence is TGCAGCGTTATGGGGGGACAGGGGTTGAACACTGAAGCTTTCTTT. It is translated as CSVMGGQGLNTEAFF. Supplemented by reference TRBV29-1 and TRBJ1-1, the full variable domain reads SAVISQKPSRDICQRGTSLTIQCQVDSQVTMMFWYRQQPGQSLTLIATANQGSEATYESGFVIDKFPISRPNLTFSTLTVSNMSPEDSSIYLCSVMGGQGLNTEAFFGQGTRLTVV.

V is TRBV7-2 and J is TRBJ2-5; D gene ambiguous. Deletions cut 7 bases from V and 5 bases from J, with 17 bases between. Per germline, CDR1 SGHTA and CDR2 FQGNSA. There are 14 residues in the CDR3. The CDR3 DNA follows: TGTGCCAGCACCTCGAGAATGAGCGCGGAGACCCAGTACTTC. The encoded protein is CASTSRMSAETQYF. Variable domain in full (rest from reference TRBV7-2 and TRBJ2-5): GAGVSQSPSNKVTEKGKDVELRCDPISGHTALYWYRQSLGQGLEFLIYFQGNSAPDKSGLPSDRFSAERTGGSVSTLTIQRTQQEDSAVYLCASTSRMSAETQYFGPGTRLLVL.

This clone was observed a single time. The chain links TRBV19 to TRBJ2-7; 13 bases are a match to TRBD2. Per the germline V gene, CDR1 is LNHDA and CDR2 is SQIVND (reference sequence). CDR3 length: 15 residues. The ends lost 4 bases at V and 2 bases at J; junction bases unmatched: 2. The CDR3, as DNA: TGTGCCAGTAGTAGGGGGACTAGCGGGGCCTACGAGCAGTACTTC. This codes for CASSRGTSGAYEQYF.

The chain recombines TRBV7-9 with TRBJ2-3; possible D gene TRBD2, 6 bases. Trimming removed 5 bases from V and 2 bases from J, with 11 bases in between. Per the germline V gene, CDR1 is SEHNR and CDR2 is FQNEAQ (reference sequence). The CDR3 extends over 14 amino acids. The CDR3, as DNA: TGTGCCAGCAGCCCGGGACTCCCCACAGATACGCAGTATTTT. It translates to CASSPGLPTDTQYF. The full variable domain, in which reference TRBV7-9 and TRBJ2-3 provide the parts outside the CDR3, is DTGVSQNPRHKITKRGQNVTFRCDPISEHNRLYWYRQTLGQGPEFLTYFQNEAQLEKSRLLSDRFSAERPKGSFSTLEIQRTEQGDSAMYLCASSPGLPTDTQYFGPGTRLTVL.

J is TRBJ1-5 and V is TRBV30, with D maybe TRBD1 (5 bases). The V and J ends lost 1 base and 4 bases respectively, with 11 bases between them. Germline CDR1 GTSNPN, CDR2 SVGIG (reference sequence). This CDR3 has 14 residues. CDR3 nucleotide sequence: TGTGCCTGGAGTGGACCGACAGAAAATCAGCCCCAGCATTTT. Translating gives CAWSGPTENQPQHF.

V usage is TRBV27 and J usage is TRBJ1-2; possible D gene TRBD1, 5 bases. Looked up from germline, CDR1 is MNHEY and CDR2 is SMNVEV (reference sequence). There are 14 residues in the CDR3. The V end was cut by 4 bases, the J end by 7 bases, with 16 bases between. CDR3 region: CASSSAGGEGGYTF. The CDR3 coding sequence is TGTGCCAGCAGTTCCGCGGGGGGGGAGGGTGGCTACACCTTC.

V is TRBV7-2 and J is TRBJ2-7; D may be TRBD2 (6 bases). The CDR3 extends over 13 amino acids. The V gene lost 7 bases and the J gene lost 6 bases, with 16 bases spanning the gap. CDR1 and CDR2 (germline): SGHTA, FQGNSA. CDR3 nucleotides: TGTGCCAGCAACCTTCGGGGGTGGGGCGAGCAGTACTTC. It encodes CASNLRGWGEQYF.

The J gene is TRBJ2-5, the V gene TRBV4-3; 10 nucleotides agree with TRBD2. The germline gives CDR1 LGHNA, CDR2 YSLEER. J gave up 5 bases and V 2 bases, and 11 bases lay outside the gene matches. There are 17 residues in the CDR3. CDR3 bases: TGCGCCAGCAGCCAAAGCATGGGACTAGCGTTTGGTGAGACCCAGTACTTC. Protein sequence: CASSQSMGLAFGETQYF.

Notes on this clone: This sample includes further DNA sequences coding for the same CDR3. The chain combines TRBV27 with TRBJ2-5; D not resolved. The end of the DNA is better explained by TRBJ2-7, so the J call may be wrong. The CDR3 length is 10 residues. CDR1 and CDR2 (germline): MNHEY, SMNVEV (reference sequence). CDR3 region: CASSSYEQYF. The CDR3 nucleotides are TGTGCCAGCAGTTCCTACGAGCAGTACTTC.

This clone was observed a single time. V usage is TRBV2 and J usage is TRBJ1-1; 9 bases match TRBD1. V trimming: 4 bases; J trimming: 3 bases; junction bases outside the gene matches: 3. The germline CDR1 and CDR2 sequences are SNHLY and FYNNEI. The CDR3 is 14 residues long. CDR3 nucleotides: TGTGCCAGCAGTGTGGGACAGGGAGACACTGAAGCTTTCTTT. This translates into CASSVGQGDTEAFF.

This chain links TRBV9 with TRBJ1-1; TRBD1 might be the D (5 bases). The CDR3 sequence is 17 residues long. V lost 4 bases, J lost 0 bases, and 19 bases lay in between. Germline-derived CDR1 and CDR2 are SGDLS and YYNGEE. The CDR3 protein is CASSPGGGRSLNTEAFF. The CDR3 region has the DNA TGTGCCAGCAGCCCCGGCGGGGGGAGGTCGTTGAACACTGAAGCTTTCTTT.